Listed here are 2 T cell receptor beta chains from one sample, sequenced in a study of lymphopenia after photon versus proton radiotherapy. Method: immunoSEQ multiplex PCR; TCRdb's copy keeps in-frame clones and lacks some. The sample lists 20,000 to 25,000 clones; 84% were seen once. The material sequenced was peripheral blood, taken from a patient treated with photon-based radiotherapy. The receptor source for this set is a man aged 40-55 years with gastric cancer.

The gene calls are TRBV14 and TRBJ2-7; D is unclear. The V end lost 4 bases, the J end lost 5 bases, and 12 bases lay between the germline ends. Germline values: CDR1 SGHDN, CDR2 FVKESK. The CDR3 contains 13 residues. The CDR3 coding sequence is TGTGCCAGCAGCCGCAGCCGCGAGGACGAGCAGTACTTC. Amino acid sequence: CASSRSREDEQYF.

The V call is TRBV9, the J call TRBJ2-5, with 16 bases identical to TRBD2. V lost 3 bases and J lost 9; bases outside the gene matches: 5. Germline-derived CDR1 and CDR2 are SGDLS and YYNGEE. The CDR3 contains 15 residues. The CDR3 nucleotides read TGTGCCAGCAGCGCCGGGACTAGCGGGAGGGAGTCCCAGTACTTC. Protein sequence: CASSAGTSGRESQYF. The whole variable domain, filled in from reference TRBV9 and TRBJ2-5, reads DSGVTQTPKHLITATGQRVTLRCSPRSGDLSVYWYQQSLDQGLQFLIQYYNGEERAKGNILERFSAQQFPDLHSELNLSSLELGDSALYFCASSAGTSGRESQYFGPGTRLLVL.